Below, 14 T cell receptor beta chains from the same sample are listed, as sequenced in a study of beta chain features in type 1 diabetes. Study-level points and caveats: TCRB CDR3 length was moderately but significantly reduced in all four CD4+ subsets of Type 1 diabetes patients.

These receptors have no known antigen. Reverse transcription of all isolated RNA meant that expressed TCRB transcripts were sequenced. The protocol was immunoSEQ multiplex PCR, while the TCRdb copy is restricted to in-frame clones and leaves out a portion. This table holds a few hundred thousand clones, less than 30% found once. The sequenced sample consisted of naive CD4+ T cells from blood. All receptors come from a woman in her twenties or thirties with type 1 diabetes.

Only one count was recorded for this clone. The chain combines TRBV27 with TRBJ2-1, with D perhaps matching TRBD2 (6 bases). Germline CDR1 reads MNHEY; CDR2 reads SMNVEV (reference sequence). Trimming took 6 bases from V and 7 from J, leaving 22 bases between them. The CDR3 is 16 amino acids. CDR3 loop: CASSLIGRERRNEQFF. The DNA of the CDR3 is TGTGCCAGCAGCCTTATCGGGCGGGAACGACGGAATGAGCAGTTCTTC.

This clone appeared a few times. The gene calls are TRBV9 and TRBJ2-1; D might be TRBD1 (6 bases). V lost 4 bases and J lost 4, with 18 bases in between. The CDR3 covers 16 residues. Germline CDR1 reads SGDLS; CDR2 reads YYNGEE. CDR3 in amino acids: CASSPLNQGSYNEQFF. The CDR3 DNA reads TGTGCCAGCAGCCCCCTTAACCAGGGGTCATACAATGAGCAGTTCTTC.

There are a few counts of this clone. The genes are TRBV29-1 and TRBJ2-1, with 7 bases matching TRBD2. V was pared by 1 base and J by 8 bases, with 8 bases of the junction left unmatched. The CDR3 is 14 residues long. From germline, CDR1 is SQVTM and CDR2 ANQGSEA. The CDR3, as DNA: TGCAGCGTTGAAGGGGAGCGGGGAGTCCATGAGCAGTTCTTC. Residues: CSVEGERGVHEQFF.

This clone has only a few counts. The chain couples TRBV30 to TRBJ2-3; 11 bases fit TRBD2. Germline CDR1 and CDR2: GTSNPN and SVGIG (reference sequence). The junction had 2 bases not matched to a gene; V was cut back by 0 bases and J by 0 bases. The CDR3 totals 16 residues. CDR3 sequence reads: CAWSVWTSGSTDTQYF. DNA of the CDR3: TGTGCCTGGAGTGTATGGACTAGCGGGAGCACAGATACGCAGTATTTT.

This clone occurred once. The rearrangement links TRBV6-6 to TRBJ2-7; tentatively, D is TRBD1 (6 bases). The CDR3 covers 16 residues. Deletions cut 4 bases from V and 0 bases from J, with 16 bases between. Germline loops: CDR1 MNHNY, CDR2 SVGAGI (reference sequence). In DNA form, the CDR3 reads TGTGCCAGCAGTTCTTTTATCAGGGGAAGCTCCTACGAGCAGTACTTC. It yields the protein CASSSFIRGSSYEQYF.

This clone appeared a single time. This chain connects TRBV29-1 to TRBJ1-2, with 8 bases that match TRBD1. The CDR3 has 14 amino acids. Germline V CDR1 and CDR2: SQVTM, ANQGSEA. After removal of 5 bases from V and 2 bases from J, the junction contained 7 bases not matched to a gene. CDR3 nucleotide sequence: TGCAGCGTTACCAGGGGGCGCAGGAACTATGGCTACACCTTC. Encoded protein: CSVTRGRRNYGYTF.

The chain employs TRBV6-4 and TRBJ2-6, with D possibly TRBD2 on 5 matching bases. There are 14 residues in the CDR3. The germline V gene encodes CDR1 MRHNA and CDR2 SNTAGT. Trimming cost V 4 bases and J 1 base, with 5 bases left between them. Written as DNA, the CDR3 is TGTGCCAGCAGTGCGGGGTCTGGGGCCAACGTCCTGACTTTC. Residues: CASSAGSGANVLTF.

This clone was picked up a small number of times. The gene calls are TRBV30 and TRBJ1-1; D uncertain. Germline V gene data show CDR1 as GTSNPN and CDR2 as SVGIG (reference sequence). V lost 0 bases and J lost 1, with 6 bases in between. The CDR3 is made up of 13 amino acids. The chain's CDR3 is CAWSVFGNTEAFF. CDR3 sequence (DNA): TGTGCCTGGAGTGTATTCGGGAACACTGAAGCTTTCTTT. The whole variable domain, remainder taken from reference TRBV30 and TRBJ1-1, is SQTIHQWPATLVQPVGSPLSLECTVEGTSNPNLYWYRQAAGRGLQLLFYSVGIGQISSEVPQNLSASRPQDRQFILSSKKLLLSDSGFYLCAWSVFGNTEAFFGQGTRLTVV.

The sample holds a few counts of this clone. This chain links TRBV29-1 with TRBJ2-1, with D hard to call. The ends were cut back, 6 bases at V and 1 base at J, with 10 bases in the middle. Germline V gene data show CDR1 as SQVTM and CDR2 as ANQGSEA. The CDR3 contains 13 residues. The CDR3 protein is CSVYTPSYNEQFF. The CDR3 nucleotides are TGCAGCGTCTATACCCCTTCCTACAATGAGCAGTTCTTC.

This clone appeared once. The chain has TRBV19 and TRBJ2-7; TRBD1 agrees at 9 bases. The V gene's germline CDR1 is LNHDA and CDR2 SQIVND (reference sequence). CDR3 length equals 14 residues. V trimming: 2 bases; J trimming: 4 bases; junction bases outside the gene matches: 3. The CDR3 loop is CASSIIGTGYEQYF. Here the CDR3 DNA reads TGTGCCAGTAGTATAATCGGGACAGGGTACGAGCAGTACTTC.

Written as DNA, the CDR3 is TGTGCCAGCAGTTTGGGGGGGACAGGCGCATTGTACCAAGAGACCCAGTACTTC. It translates to CASSLGGTGALYQETQYF. This chain connects TRBV28 to TRBJ2-5, with D tentatively TRBD1 (8 bases). Trimming took 3 bases from V and 0 from J, leaving 20 bases between them. The CDR3 runs to 18 residues. Germline V gene sequence: CDR1 MDHEN, CDR2 SYDVKM.

Only a few counts were recorded for this clone. The rearrangement joins TRBV7-6 to TRBJ2-1; D is undetermined. V lost 1 base and J 8 bases, leaving 9 bases between the germline ends. CDR1 SGHVS and CDR2 FNYEAQ come from the germline V gene. The CDR3 is 13 residues long. The CDR3 DNA sequence: TGTGCCAGCAGCTTAGACTTCGAGGATGAGCAGTTCTTC. This translates into CASSLDFEDEQFF.

The gene calls are TRBV9 and TRBJ2-7, with TRBD2 matching over 10 bases. CDR3 length equals 16 residues. CDR1 and CDR2 (germline): SGDLS, YYNGEE. Trimming at V came to 0 bases and at J to 2 bases, leaving 5 bases not matched to a gene. CDR3 amino acids: CASSVAPLAGTYEQYF. The CDR3 coding sequence is TGTGCCAGCAGCGTAGCCCCACTAGCGGGAACCTACGAGCAGTACTTC.

The V and J genes are TRBV19 and TRBJ1-1, with D perhaps matching TRBD1 (6 bases). CDR1 is LNHDA and CDR2 is SQIVND in the germline V gene (reference sequence). There are 13 residues in the CDR3. Trimming took off 6 bases at V and 5 bases at J, with 13 bases between the two ends. The CDR3 sequence is CASRQGRYTEAFF. CDR3 coding DNA: TGTGCCAGTAGACAGGGACGGTATACTGAAGCTTTCTTT.